These T cell receptor beta chains were read from a single sample in a study of blood T cell repertoires in COVID-19. Measured with immunoSEQ multiplex PCR; TCRdb has only the in-frame clones, and not every one. The table includes about 240,000 clones, 80% to 90% detected once. Sequencing was carried out using PBMCs or T cells enriched from blood (not recorded which). These receptors were taken from a woman aged 25-40 years with acute COVID-19. Both conserved end residues are part of each CDR3. D genes are given only for firm matches. Some rows have no size entry. The others give once, few or many, or a class for an expanded clone.

v_call,clone_size,j_call,d_call,cdr3_nt,cdr3_aa
TRBV7-6,NA,TRBJ1-2,TRBD1,TGTGCCAGCAGCTCTTCCCCCGGACAGGGGGCGCGGGATGGCTACACCTTC,CASSSSPGQGARDGYTF
TRBV11-2,NA,TRBJ2-3,TRBD2,TGTGCCAGCAGCTTAGAATTAGCGGGGGGACGAGATACGCAGTATTTT,CASSLELAGGRDTQYF
TRBV7-2,NA,TRBJ1-3,NA,TGTGCCAGCAGCTTAGGTCAGGGATCTGGAAACACCATATATTTT,CASSLGQGSGNTIYF
TRBV7-8,NA,TRBJ2-1,NA,TGTGCCAGCAGCCGGACAGCAACCTCCTACAATGAGCAGTTCTTC,CASSRTATSYNEQFF
TRBV10-3,NA,TRBJ2-5,NA,TGTGCCATCAGTGAATCGACAGGGGAGGGCCAAGAGACCCAGTACTTC,CAISESTGEGQETQYF
TRBV4-1,NA,TRBJ2-5,NA,TGCGCCAGCAGCCAACGCCAGGGGGAGACCCAGTACTTC,CASSQRQGETQYF
TRBV7-2,NA,TRBJ1-1,NA,TGTGCCAGCAGCTCGGACAGCCGTTACACTGAAGCTTTCTTT,CASSSDSRYTEAFF
TRBV5-6,NA,TRBJ1-1,NA,TGTGCCAGCAGCTTGGGAGGTGGGAACACTGAAGCTTTCTTT,CASSLGGGNTEAFF
TRBV19,NA,TRBJ1-5,NA,TGTGCCAGTAGTATAGTTGCAGGGCAAAGCAATCAGCCCCAGCATTTT,CASSIVAGQSNQPQHF
TRBV4-3,NA,TRBJ2-1,NA,TGCGCCAGCAGCCCAGGGGTAATAGGAATTAACAATGAGCAGTTCTTC,CASSPGVIGINNEQFF
TRBV9,many,TRBJ2-3,TRBD2,TGTGCCAGCAGCGTATCGGGGAGGGGTACAGATACGCAGTATTTT,CASSVSGRGTDTQYF
TRBV29-1,once,TRBJ1-1,TRBD1,TGCAGCGTTGTCCGGGACAGGGGCACCTATGAAGCTTTCTTT,CSVVRDRGTYEAFF
TRBV27,NA,TRBJ2-1,TRBD2,TGTGCCAGCAGTCCTTTGCTATGGACTAGCGGGGGAAATAATGAGCAGTTCTTC,CASSPLLWTSGGNNEQFF
TRBV14,once,TRBJ1-2,NA,TGTGCCAGCAGCCGCGACAGAAACTATGGCTACACCTTC,CASSRDRNYGYTF
TRBV5-1,NA,TRBJ1-2,NA,TGCGCCAGCAGCGGAGGGACCGCGATCACAGCCCCTCACTATGGCTACACCTTC,CASSGGTAITAPHYGYTF
TRBV19,NA,TRBJ1-4,TRBD1,TGTGCCTCCTTCTCGCGAGGGGGCAGACGTACGACTAATGAAAAACTGTTTTTT,CASFSRGGRRTTNEKLFF
TRBV7-9,NA,TRBJ2-1,TRBD1,TGTGCCAGCAGCTTCGGGACAGGGGACTTGGGTGAGCAGTTCTTC,CASSFGTGDLGEQFF
TRBV7-6,NA,TRBJ2-2,TRBD2,TGTGCCAGCAGCTTGCGGGGGATCAACACCGGGGAGCTGTTTTTT,CASSLRGINTGELFF
TRBV6-4,NA,TRBJ2-1,NA,TGTGCCAGCAGTGACTCCGCGGTTAGCTCCTACAATGAGCAGTTCTTC,CASSDSAVSSYNEQFF
TRBV18,NA,TRBJ2-2,NA,TGTGCCAGCTCACCGAGCCTTGACGGACTAAACACCGGGGAGCTGTTTTTT,CASSPSLDGLNTGELFF
TRBV18,NA,TRBJ1-1,TRBD1,TGTGCCAGCTCACCACTGCCGACAGGGGCCTTGAACACTGAAGCTTTCTTT,CASSPLPTGALNTEAFF
TRBV5-4,NA,TRBJ1-2,NA,TGTGCCAGCAGCTTCAAGAGTAACTATGGCTACACCTTC,CASSFKSNYGYTF
TRBV19,NA,TRBJ1-2,NA,TGTGCCAGTAGTATATCTAGGGGTGGCTATGGCTACACCTTC,CASSISRGGYGYTF
TRBV7-9,NA,TRBJ2-2,TRBD2,TGTGCCACCGGGACTAGCGGGGGGGCCTCAGGGGAGCTGTTTTTT,CATGTSGGASGELFF
TRBV11-2,NA,TRBJ2-1,TRBD1,TGTGCCAGCAGCGCAAATTCGGGACAGTACAATGAGCAGTTCTTC,CASSANSGQYNEQFF